This section outlines one TCR beta chain sequence together with its context. These data come from a study of T cell responses to AZD1222 COVID-19 vaccine. Looked up from germline, CDR1 is MNHEY and CDR2 is SMNVEV (reference sequence). The CDR3 covers 14 residues. V lost 6 bases to trimming and J lost 4 bases, with 13 bases between them. Clones were read by immunoSEQ multiplex PCR, and TCRdb kept only the in-frame ones, dropping some. The sample contains some 190,000 clones, around 94% of which appear only once. This sequence originates from an adult who received the MenACWY meningococcal vaccine as a control. This specimen consisted of peripheral blood, obtained 28 days after the second dose of the MenACWY control vaccine. V is TRBV27 and J is TRBJ1-5, with a tentative D call TRBD1 (5 bases). The CDR3 sequence is CASSLTGTNQPQHF. The CDR3 nucleotides read TGTGCCAGCAGCCTCACAGGAACTAATCAGCCCCAGCATTTT.